This TCR beta chain was profiled in a study of T cell repertoires in cytomegalovirus infection. Study details: Selection of CMV epitopes for the study included recently identified HLA-C-restricted and well-studied HLA-B-restricted ones.

V was pared by 6 bases and J by 3 bases, with 11 bases between. The germline gives CDR1 MNHNY, CDR2 SVGAGI (reference sequence). The CDR3 spans 13 residues. TCRdb re-called the reads with MiXCR, one entry per CDR3 protein. The data hold approximately 770,000 distinct CDR3 sequences, with around 29% observed a single time. Concerning this clonotype: Its antigen is as yet unknown.

Study-level findings and limits: Carriers of CMV and the relevant HLA type were discriminated by public TCR beta frequency.

This sequence joins TRBV6-6 and TRBJ1-1, with D hard to call. Sample: cultured CD8+ T cells from PBMCs, taken from culture after CMV antigen stimulation. This clonotype was sampled from a human donor in good health (CMV status not recorded). Some clones in this sample may be carry-over from other donors' samples. The CDR3 loop is CASSLLEDTEAFF. CDR3 DNA: TGTGCCAGCAGCCTTCTAGAAGACACTGAAGCTTTCTTT.